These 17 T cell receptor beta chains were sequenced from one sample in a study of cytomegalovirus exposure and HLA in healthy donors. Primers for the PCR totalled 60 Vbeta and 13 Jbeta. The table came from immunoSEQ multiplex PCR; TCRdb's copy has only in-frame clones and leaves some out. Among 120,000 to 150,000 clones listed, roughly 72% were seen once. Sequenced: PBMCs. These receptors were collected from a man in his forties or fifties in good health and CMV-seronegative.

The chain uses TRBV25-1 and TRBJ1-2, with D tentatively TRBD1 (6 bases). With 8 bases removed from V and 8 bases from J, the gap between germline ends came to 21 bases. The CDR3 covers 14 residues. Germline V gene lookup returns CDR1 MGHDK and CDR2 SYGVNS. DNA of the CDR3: TGTGCCAGCGGAAGTTGGTGGGGGCCGGGAGGCTACACCTTC. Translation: CASGSWWGPGGYTF.

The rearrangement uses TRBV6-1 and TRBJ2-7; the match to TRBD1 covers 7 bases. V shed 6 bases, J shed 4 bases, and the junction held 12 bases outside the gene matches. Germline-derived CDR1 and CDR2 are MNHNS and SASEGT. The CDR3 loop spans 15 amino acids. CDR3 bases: TGTGCCAGCAGAGCGGACAGGCGGATTAAATACGAGCAGTACTTC. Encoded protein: CASRADRRIKYEQYF.

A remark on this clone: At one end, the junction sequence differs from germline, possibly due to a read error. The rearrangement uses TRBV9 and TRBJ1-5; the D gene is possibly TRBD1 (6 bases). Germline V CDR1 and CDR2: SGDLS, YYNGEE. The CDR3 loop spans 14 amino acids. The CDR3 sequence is CASSAKEWGQPQNF. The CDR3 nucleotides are TGTGCCAGCAGCGCGAAGGAGTGGGGGCAGCCCCAGAATTTT.

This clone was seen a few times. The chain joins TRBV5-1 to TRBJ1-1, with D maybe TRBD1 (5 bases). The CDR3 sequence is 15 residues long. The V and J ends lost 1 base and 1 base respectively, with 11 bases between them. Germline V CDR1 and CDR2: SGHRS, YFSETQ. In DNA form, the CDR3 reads TGCGCCAGCAGCTTGTCGCAGGGAGGGAACACTGAAGCTTTCTTT. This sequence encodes CASSLSQGGNTEAFF.

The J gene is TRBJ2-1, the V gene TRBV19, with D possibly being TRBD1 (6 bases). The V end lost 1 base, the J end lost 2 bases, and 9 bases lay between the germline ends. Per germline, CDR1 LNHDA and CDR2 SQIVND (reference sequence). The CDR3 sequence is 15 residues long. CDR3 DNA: TGTGCCAGTAGTATAGGAGGACAGACCTACAATGAGCAGTTCTTC. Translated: CASSIGGQTYNEQFF.

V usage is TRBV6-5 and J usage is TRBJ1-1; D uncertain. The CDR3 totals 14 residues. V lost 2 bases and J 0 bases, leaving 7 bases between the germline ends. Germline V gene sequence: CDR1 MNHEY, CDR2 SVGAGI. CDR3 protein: CASSYIRLNTEAFF. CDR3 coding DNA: TGTGCCAGCAGTTACATACGGTTGAACACTGAAGCTTTCTTT.

The CDR3 DNA is TGTGCCAGCAGCTTAGGTGGGCAGGGGGGTTGCAATCAGCCCCAGCATTTT. Its translation is CASSLGGQGGCNQPQHF. The chain combines TRBV7-2 with TRBJ1-5; 7 bases map to TRBD1. V lost 1 base and J lost 2; bases outside the gene matches: 8. Germline CDR1 reads SGHTA; CDR2 reads FQGNSA. The CDR3 has 17 amino acids.

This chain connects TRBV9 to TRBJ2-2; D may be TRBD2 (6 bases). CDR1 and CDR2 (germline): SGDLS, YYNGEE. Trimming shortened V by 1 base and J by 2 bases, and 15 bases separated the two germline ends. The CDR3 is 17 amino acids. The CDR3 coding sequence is TGTGCCAGCAGCGTACCCCTGGAGGGAGTCAACACCGGGGAGCTGTTTTTT. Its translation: CASSVPLEGVNTGELFF.

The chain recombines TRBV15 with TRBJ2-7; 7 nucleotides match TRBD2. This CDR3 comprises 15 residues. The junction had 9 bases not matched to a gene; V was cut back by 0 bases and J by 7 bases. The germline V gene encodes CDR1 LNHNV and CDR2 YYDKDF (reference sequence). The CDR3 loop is CATSRDRGGAREQYF. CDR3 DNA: TGTGCCACCAGCAGAGACCGCGGGGGAGCAAGGGAGCAGTACTTC.

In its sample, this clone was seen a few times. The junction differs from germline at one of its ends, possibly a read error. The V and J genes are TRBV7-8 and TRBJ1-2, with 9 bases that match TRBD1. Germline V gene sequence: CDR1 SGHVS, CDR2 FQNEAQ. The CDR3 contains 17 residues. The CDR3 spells CASSPETMTGGDYGYPF. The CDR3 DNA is TGTGCCAGCAGCCCAGAGACTATGACAGGGGGTGACTATGGCTACCCCTTC.

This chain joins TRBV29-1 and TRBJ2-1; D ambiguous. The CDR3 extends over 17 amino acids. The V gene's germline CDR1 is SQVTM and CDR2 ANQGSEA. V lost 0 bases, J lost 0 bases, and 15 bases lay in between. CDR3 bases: TGCAGCGTTGAAGACCTAAAAGGCCGGAGCTCCTACAATGAGCAGTTCTTC. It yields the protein CSVEDLKGRSSYNEQFF.

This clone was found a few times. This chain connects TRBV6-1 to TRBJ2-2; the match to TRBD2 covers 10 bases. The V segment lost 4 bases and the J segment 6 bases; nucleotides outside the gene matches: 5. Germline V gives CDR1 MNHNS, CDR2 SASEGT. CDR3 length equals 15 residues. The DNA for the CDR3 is TGTGCCAGCAGTGGTCCAGCGGGGGGGCCCGGGGAGCTGTTTTTT. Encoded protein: CASSGPAGGPGELFF.

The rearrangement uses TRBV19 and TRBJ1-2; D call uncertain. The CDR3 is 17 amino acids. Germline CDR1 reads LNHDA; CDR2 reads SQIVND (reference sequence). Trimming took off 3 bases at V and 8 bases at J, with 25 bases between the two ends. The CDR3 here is CASSISGRRDRGDGYTF. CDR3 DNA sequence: TGTGCCAGTAGTATTTCGGGCAGGAGGGATAGAGGAGACGGCTACACCTTC. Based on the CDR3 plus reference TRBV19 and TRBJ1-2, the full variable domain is DGGITQSPKYLFRKEGQNVTLSCEQNLNHDAMYWYRQDPGQGLRLIYYSQIVNDFQKGDIAEGYSVSREKKESFPLTVTSAQKNPTAFYLCASSISGRRDRGDGYTFGSGTRLTVV.

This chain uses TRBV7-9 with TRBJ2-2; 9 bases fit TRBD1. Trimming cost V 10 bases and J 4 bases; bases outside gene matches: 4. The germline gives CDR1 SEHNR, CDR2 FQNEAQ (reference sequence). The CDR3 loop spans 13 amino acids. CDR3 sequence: CAIQDRGTGELFF. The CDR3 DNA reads TGTGCCATCCAGGACAGGGGCACCGGGGAGCTGTTTTTT.

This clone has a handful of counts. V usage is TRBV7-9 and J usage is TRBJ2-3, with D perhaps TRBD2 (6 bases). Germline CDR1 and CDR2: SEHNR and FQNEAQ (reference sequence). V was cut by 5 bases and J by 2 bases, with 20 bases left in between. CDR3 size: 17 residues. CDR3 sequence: CASSKPSTRGSTDTQYF. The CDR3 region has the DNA TGTGCCAGCAGCAAACCCTCGACTAGAGGTTCCACAGATACGCAGTATTTT. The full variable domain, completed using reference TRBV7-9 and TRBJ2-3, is DTGVSQNPRHKITKRGQNVTFRCDPISEHNRLYWYRQTLGQGPEFLTYFQNEAQLEKSRLLSDRFSAERPKGSFSTLEIQRTEQGDSAMYLCASSKPSTRGSTDTQYFGPGTRLTVL.

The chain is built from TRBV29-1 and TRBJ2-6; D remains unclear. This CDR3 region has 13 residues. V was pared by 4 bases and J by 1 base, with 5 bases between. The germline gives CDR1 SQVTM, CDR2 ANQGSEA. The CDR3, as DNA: TGCAGCGTTGTTATTTCTGGGGCCAACGTCCTGACTTTC. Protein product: CSVVISGANVLTF.

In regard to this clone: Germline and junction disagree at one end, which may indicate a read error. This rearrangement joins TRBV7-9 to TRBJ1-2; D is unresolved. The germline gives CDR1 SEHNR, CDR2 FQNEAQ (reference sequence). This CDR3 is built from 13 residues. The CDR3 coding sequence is TGTTCCAGCAGCCCCCAGAGGGCCTATGGCTACACCTTC. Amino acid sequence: CSSSPQRAYGYTF.